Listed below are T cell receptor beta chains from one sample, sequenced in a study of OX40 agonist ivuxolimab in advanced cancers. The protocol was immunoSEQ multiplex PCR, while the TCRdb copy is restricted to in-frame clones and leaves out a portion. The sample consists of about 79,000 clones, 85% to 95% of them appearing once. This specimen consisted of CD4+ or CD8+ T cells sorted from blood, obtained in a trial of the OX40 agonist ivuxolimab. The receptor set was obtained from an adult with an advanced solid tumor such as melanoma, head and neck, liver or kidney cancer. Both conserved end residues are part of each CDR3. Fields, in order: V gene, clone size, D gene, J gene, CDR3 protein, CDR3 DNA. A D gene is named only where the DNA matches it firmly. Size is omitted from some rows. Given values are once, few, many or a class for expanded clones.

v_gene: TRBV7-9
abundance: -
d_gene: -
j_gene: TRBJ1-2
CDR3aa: CASSLQGSNYGYTF
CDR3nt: TGTGCCAGCAGCTTACAGGGCTCTAACTATGGCTACACCTTC

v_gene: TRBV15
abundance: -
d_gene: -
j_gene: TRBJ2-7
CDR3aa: CATSRAPGLDTIPYEQYF
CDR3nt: TGTGCCACCAGCAGAGCCCCGGGCCTCGATACAATACCCTACGAGCAGTACTTC

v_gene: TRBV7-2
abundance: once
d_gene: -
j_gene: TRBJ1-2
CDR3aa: CASSLGSPVYGYTF
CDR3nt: TGTGCCAGCAGCTTAGGGTCCCCTGTGTATGGCTACACCTTC

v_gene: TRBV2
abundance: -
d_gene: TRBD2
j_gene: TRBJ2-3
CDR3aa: CASAIGLAGGSTDTQYF
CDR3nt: TGTGCCAGCGCCATCGGACTAGCCGGGGGAAGCACAGATACGCAGTATTTT

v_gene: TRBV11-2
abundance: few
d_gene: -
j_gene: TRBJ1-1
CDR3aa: CASSLVLNTEAFF
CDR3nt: TGTGCCAGCAGCTTAGTGCTGAACACTGAAGCTTTCTTT

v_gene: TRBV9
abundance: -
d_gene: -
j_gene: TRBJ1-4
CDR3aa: CASSVAGIAEKLFF
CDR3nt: TGTGCCAGCAGCGTAGCAGGGATTGCTGAAAAACTGTTTTTT

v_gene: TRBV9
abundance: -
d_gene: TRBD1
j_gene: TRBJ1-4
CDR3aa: CASSAGQATNEKLFF
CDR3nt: TGTGCCAGCAGCGCCGGACAGGCAACTAATGAAAAACTGTTTTTT

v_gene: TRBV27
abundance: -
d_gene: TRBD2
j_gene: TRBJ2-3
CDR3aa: CASSFLASGGTDTQYF
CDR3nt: TGTGCCAGCAGTTTCCTCGCTAGCGGGGGCACAGATACGCAGTATTTT

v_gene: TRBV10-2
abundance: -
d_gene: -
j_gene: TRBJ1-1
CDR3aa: CASSADSRGVRAFF
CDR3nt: TGCGCCAGCAGTGCGGACTCGCGAGGGGTTCGGGCTTTCTTT

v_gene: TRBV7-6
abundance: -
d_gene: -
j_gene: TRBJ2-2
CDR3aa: CASSLGGGATGELFF
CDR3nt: TGTGCCAGCAGCTTAGGAGGGGGGGCCACCGGGGAGCTGTTTTTT

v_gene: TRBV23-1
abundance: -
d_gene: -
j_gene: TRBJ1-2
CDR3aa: CASSQGENNYGYTF
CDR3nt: TGCGCCAGCAGTCAGGGGGAAAATAACTATGGCTACACCTTC

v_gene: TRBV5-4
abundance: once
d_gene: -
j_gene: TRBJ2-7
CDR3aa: CASSPDSGSNEQYF
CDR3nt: TGTGCCAGCAGCCCGGACTCAGGGAGCAACGAGCAGTACTTC